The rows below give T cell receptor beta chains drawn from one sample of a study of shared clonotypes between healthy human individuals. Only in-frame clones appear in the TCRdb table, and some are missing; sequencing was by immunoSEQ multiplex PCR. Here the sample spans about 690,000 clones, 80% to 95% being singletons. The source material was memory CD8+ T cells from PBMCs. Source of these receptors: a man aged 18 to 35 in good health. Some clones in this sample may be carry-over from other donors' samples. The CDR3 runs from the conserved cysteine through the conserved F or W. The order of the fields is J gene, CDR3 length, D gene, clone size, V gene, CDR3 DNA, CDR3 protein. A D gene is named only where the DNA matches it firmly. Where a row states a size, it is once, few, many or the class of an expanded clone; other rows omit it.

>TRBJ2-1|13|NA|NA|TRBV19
TGTGCCACTACCGAGGGGGAGGGCAATGAGCAGTTCTTC
CATTEGEGNEQFF
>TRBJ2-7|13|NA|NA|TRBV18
TGTGCCAGCTCTAACCAAGGTCCCTACGAGCAGTACTTC
CASSNQGPYEQYF
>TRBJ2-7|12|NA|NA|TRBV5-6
TGTGCCAGCAGCTCGGGGGACTACGAGCAGTACTTC
CASSSGDYEQYF
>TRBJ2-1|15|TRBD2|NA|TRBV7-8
TGTGCCAGCAGATACAATCCGGGACTAGCGAATGAGCAGTTCTTC
CASRYNPGLANEQFF
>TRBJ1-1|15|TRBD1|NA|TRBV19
TGTGCCAGCCACACCCCCGGACAGGGGAACACTGAAGCTTTCTTT
CASHTPGQGNTEAFF
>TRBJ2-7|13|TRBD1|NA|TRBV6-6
TGTGCCAGCAGTCGGGACAGGGGGCGGGAGCAGTACTTC
CASSRDRGREQYF
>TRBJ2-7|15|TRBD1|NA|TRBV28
TGTGCCAGCAGTCCAGGACAGGGAAGGATCTACGAGCAGTACTTC
CASSPGQGRIYEQYF
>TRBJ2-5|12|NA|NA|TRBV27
TGTGCCAGCAGCACGGTTGGAGAGACCCAGTACTTC
CASSTVGETQYF
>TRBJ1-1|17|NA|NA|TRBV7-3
TGTGCCAGCAGCTTAGGGAGCGGAGCGGACCAGAACACTGAAGCTTTCTTT
CASSLGSGADQNTEAFF
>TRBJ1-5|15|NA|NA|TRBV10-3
TGTGCCATCAGTGAGTCTTCGGAATACAATCAGCCCCAGCATTTT
CAISESSEYNQPQHF
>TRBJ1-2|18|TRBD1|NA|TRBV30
TGTGCCTGGAGCCACAAACGGATAAAACAGGGGGCGAACTATGGCTACACCTTC
CAWSHKRIKQGANYGYTF
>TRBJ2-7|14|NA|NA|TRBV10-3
TGTGCCATCAGTGACTATGACGGGAGTAGCGAGCAGTACTTC
CAISDYDGSSEQYF
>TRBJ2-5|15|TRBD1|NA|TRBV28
TGTGCCAGCAGTTTCAACAGGGGTTACCAAGAGACCCAGTACTTC
CASSFNRGYQETQYF
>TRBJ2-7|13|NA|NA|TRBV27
TGTGCCAGCAGTCCCGGCAGCTCCTACGAGCAGTACTTC
CASSPGSSYEQYF
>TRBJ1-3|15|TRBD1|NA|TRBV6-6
TGTGCCAGCAGGCCAGACAGGGTGCAGGGAAACACCATATATTTT
CASRPDRVQGNTIYF
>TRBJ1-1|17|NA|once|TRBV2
TGTGCCAGCAGTGAAGAGCCGGGAAGGGGGGTGTACACTGAAGCTTTCTTT
CASSEEPGRGVYTEAFF
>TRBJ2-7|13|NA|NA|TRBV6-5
TGTGCCAGCAGTTACGAGAAGTCCTACGAGCAGTACTTC
CASSYEKSYEQYF
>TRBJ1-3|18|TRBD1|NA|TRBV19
TGTGCCAGTAGTGACCCGGGACAGGGGTCCCCTCCTGGAAACACCATATATTTT
CASSDPGQGSPPGNTIYF
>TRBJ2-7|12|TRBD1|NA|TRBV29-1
TGCAGCGCTCGGACAGGCCTTAACGAGCAGTACTTC
CSARTGLNEQYF
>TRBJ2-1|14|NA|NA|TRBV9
TGTGCCAGCAACTTAGCGAGTGAAAACAATGAGCAGTTCTTC
CASNLASENNEQFF
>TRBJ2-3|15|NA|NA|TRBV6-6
TGTGCCAGCAGTTACTTCGCGGGGTTATTAGATACGCAGTATTTT
CASSYFAGLLDTQYF
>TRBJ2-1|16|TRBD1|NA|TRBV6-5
TGTGCCAGCAGTTCCCGGGACAGGCGGTCCTACAATGAGCAGTTCTTC
CASSSRDRRSYNEQFF
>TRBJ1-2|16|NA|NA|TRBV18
TGTGCCAGCTCACCACTAGAGGAGGGAAGGGACTATGGCTACACCTTC
CASSPLEEGRDYGYTF
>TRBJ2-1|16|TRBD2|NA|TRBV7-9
TGTGCCAGCAGCTTGGGGAGCGGGAGAGGCGGCAATGAGCAGTTCTTC
CASSLGSGRGGNEQFF
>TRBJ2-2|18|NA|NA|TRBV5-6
TGTGCCAGCAGCTTTTGGTTGAGTGGCGCCCAGGGCACCGGGGAGCTGTTTTTT
CASSFWLSGAQGTGELFF
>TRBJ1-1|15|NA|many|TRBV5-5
TGTGCCAGCAGCTTGCAGCCGGGACTGCGGACTGAAGCTTTCTTT
CASSLQPGLRTEAFF
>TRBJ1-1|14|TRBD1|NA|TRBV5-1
TGCGCCAGCAGCCCCGTAGGGGGCGAGGCGGCGGCTTTCTTT
CASSPVGGEAAAFF
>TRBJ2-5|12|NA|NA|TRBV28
TGTGCCAGCAGTTTATACAAGGGAGGTCTCTACTTC
CASSLYKGGLYF
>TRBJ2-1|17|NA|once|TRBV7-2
TGTGCCAGCAGCTTAGTTTTCGGGCCCTACTCCTACAATGAGCAGTTCTTC
CASSLVFGPYSYNEQFF
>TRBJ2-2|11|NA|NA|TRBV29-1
TGCAGCGCTATCTGGGGCGGGGAGCTGTTTTTT
CSAIWGGELFF
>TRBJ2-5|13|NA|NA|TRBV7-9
TGTGCCAGCAGCTTACGACTGGATAGGGCCCAGTACTTC
CASSLRLDRAQYF
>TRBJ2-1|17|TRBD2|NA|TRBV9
TGTGCCAGCAGCGTAGCCCCTAATAGCGGGGGGGGCAATGAGCAGTTCTTC
CASSVAPNSGGGNEQFF
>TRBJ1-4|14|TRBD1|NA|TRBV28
TGTGCCAGCAGTTACAGGGGAATTAGTGAAAAACTGTTTTTT
CASSYRGISEKLFF
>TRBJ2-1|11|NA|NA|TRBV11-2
TGTGCCAGCAGCCTCATCAATGAGCAGTTCTTC
CASSLINEQFF
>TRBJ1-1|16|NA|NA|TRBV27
TGTGCCAGCAGTTTTTTGGTTGTGGGGACTCCCACTGAAGCTTTCTTT
CASSFLVVGTPTEAFF
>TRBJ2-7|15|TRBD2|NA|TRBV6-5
TGTGCCAGCAGTCCCAGAGGTAGCGGGTCCTACGAGCAGTACTTC
CASSPRGSGSYEQYF
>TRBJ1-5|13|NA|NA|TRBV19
TGTGCCAGTGGGAGGGGGGGAAATCAGCCCCAGCATTTT
CASGRGGNQPQHF
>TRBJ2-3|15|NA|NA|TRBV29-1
TGCAGCGTGTCGATAGCGGACATTAGCACAGATACGCAGTATTTT
CSVSIADISTDTQYF
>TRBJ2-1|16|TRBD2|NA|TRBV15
TGTGCCACCAGCAGGGGAACCGGGACTAGCGTCAATGAGCAGTTCTTC
CATSRGTGTSVNEQFF
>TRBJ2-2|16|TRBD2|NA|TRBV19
TGTGCCAGTAGTCCCTCGACTAGCAGGAACACCGGGGAGCTGTTTTTT
CASSPSTSRNTGELFF
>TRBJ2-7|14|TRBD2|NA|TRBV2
TGTGCCAGCAGTGAGGCAGGGAGGGGCTACGAGCAGTACTTC
CASSEAGRGYEQYF
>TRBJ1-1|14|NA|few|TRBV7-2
TGTGCCAGCAGCTTAGGTATCAGAGACACTGAAGCTTTCTTT
CASSLGIRDTEAFF
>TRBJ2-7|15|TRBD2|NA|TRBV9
TGTGCCAGCAGCTCCTCACCCAGCGGGAGTCGAGAGCAGTACTTC
CASSSSPSGSREQYF
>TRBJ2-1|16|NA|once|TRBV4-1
TGCGCCAGCAGCCTGATCCCGGGGAACTCCTACAATGAGCAGTTCTTC
CASSLIPGNSYNEQFF
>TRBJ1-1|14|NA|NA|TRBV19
TGTGCCAGTAGACAACCAAGGGAGGGCACTGAAGCTTTCTTT
CASRQPREGTEAFF
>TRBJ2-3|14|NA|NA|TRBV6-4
TGTGCCAGCAGTGACCCTATTAGCACAGATACGCAGTATTTT
CASSDPISTDTQYF
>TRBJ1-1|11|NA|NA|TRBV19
TGTGCCAGCAGTCGGGCCCCTGAAGCTTTCTTT
CASSRAPEAFF
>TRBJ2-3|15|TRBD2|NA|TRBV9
TGTGCCAGCAGCGTAGGTAGCGGGAGGTTGGATACGCAGTATTTT
CASSVGSGRLDTQYF
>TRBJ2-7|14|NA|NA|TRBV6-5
TGTGCCAGCAGTTACTCGGCTAGCAGCTACGAGCAGTACTTC
CASSYSASSYEQYF
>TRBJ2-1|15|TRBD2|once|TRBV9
TGTGCCAGCAGCTCCACTAGCGGGAGTAGCAATGAGCAGTTCTTC
CASSSTSGSSNEQFF
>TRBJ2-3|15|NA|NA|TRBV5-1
TGCGCCAGCAGCTTGACAGGGTCTGGGACAGATACGCAGTATTTT
CASSLTGSGTDTQYF